The 14 T cell receptor beta chains presented below share a single source sample, sequenced in a study of CD8+ T cells in alopecia areata. Following extraction, RNA underwent reverse transcription to cDNA, which served as the sequencing template. Here immunoSEQ multiplex PCR was the method, and the copy in TCRdb shows in-frame clones only, minus some. The sample carries around 250,000 clones, around two thirds recorded once. The input for sequencing was CD4+ T cells sorted from blood, taken at week 0. These receptors were collected from a human donor with alopecia areata.

The chain links TRBV11-2 to TRBJ2-2, with D possibly being TRBD1 (5 bases). CDR3 length equals 15 residues. V lost 5 bases, J lost 5 bases, and 15 bases lay in between. Germline V gene data show CDR1 as SGHAT and CDR2 as FQNNGV. CDR3 region: CASSPSLQGTGELFF. CDR3 DNA: TGTGCCAGCAGCCCGAGCCTTCAGGGAACCGGGGAGCTGTTTTTT.

V is TRBV5-6 and J is TRBJ1-6, with D unresolved. V was cut by 3 bases and J by 8 bases, with 15 bases left in between. The CDR3 is made up of 15 amino acids. The germline V gene encodes CDR1 SGHDT and CDR2 YYEEEE. In nucleotides, the CDR3 is TGTGCCAGCAGCTATCTCGAGACCGGACATTCACCCCTCCACTTT. It encodes CASSYLETGHSPLHF.

V usage is TRBV18 and J usage is TRBJ1-2, with D perhaps TRBD1 (5 bases). Deletions cut 1 base from V and 8 bases from J, with 14 bases between. The CDR3 is 14 residues long. Germline V lookup: CDR1 KGHSH, CDR2 LQKENI. CDR3 protein: CASSPLQGAEGYTF. For the CDR3, the DNA is TGTGCCAGCTCACCACTGCAGGGCGCGGAAGGCTACACCTTC.

The chain uses TRBV6-5 and TRBJ2-7; 8 bases align to TRBD2. Germline lookup yields CDR1 MNHEY and CDR2 SVGAGI. The V segment lost 0 bases and the J segment 1 base; nucleotides outside the gene matches: 5. This CDR3 region has 16 residues. As DNA, the CDR3 is TGTGCCAGCAGTTACTCCTCACTAGCGGCTTCCTACGAGCAGTACTTC. Translating gives CASSYSSLAASYEQYF.

This clone showed up just a few times. CDR3 sequence reads: CSANHKNGYTF. The CDR3 nucleotides read TGCAGTGCCAATCACAAAAACGGCTACACCTTC. The chain is built from TRBV20-1 and TRBJ1-2; D uncertain. The CDR3 length is 11 residues. Germline V gene lookup returns CDR1 DFQATT and CDR2 SNEGSKA (reference sequence). The V end was cut by 6 bases, the J end by 8 bases, with 13 bases between.

The chain uses TRBV4-1 and TRBJ1-2, with 8 positions matching TRBD1. With V trimmed by 0 bases and J by 1 base, 4 bases remained unmatched. The CDR3 is 16 residues long. Looked up from germline, CDR1 is MGHRA and CDR2 is YSYEKL. Here the CDR3 DNA reads TGCGCCAGCAGCCAAGACCGGGGACAGGTTAACTATGGCTACACCTTC. Its protein product is CASSQDRGQVNYGYTF.

The gene calls are TRBV30 and TRBJ2-1; 14 bases map to TRBD2. V dropped 2 bases and J dropped 3; count of bases not matched to a gene: 9. The CDR3 is made up of 18 amino acids. Per germline, CDR1 GTSNPN and CDR2 SVGIG (reference sequence). DNA for the CDR3: TGTGCCTGGAGTCTCCCGCCGGGACTAGCGGGGGACTACAATGAGCAGTTCTTC. Its protein is CAWSLPPGLAGDYNEQFF.

The rearrangement joins TRBV29-1 to TRBJ2-3; 12 bases match TRBD2. The V segment lost 2 bases and the J segment 3 bases; nucleotides outside the gene matches: 3. Germline CDR1 and CDR2: SQVTM and ANQGSEA. The CDR3 runs 15 residues. The CDR3 region has the DNA TGCAGCGTTGAACTTCTAGCGGGAGGGACAGATACGCAGTATTTT. It specifies CSVELLAGGTDTQYF.

This rearrangement joins TRBV5-1 to TRBJ2-7; D is uncertain. This CDR3 contains 12 residues. CDR1 and CDR2 (germline): SGHRS, YFSETQ. V lost 3 bases and J lost 3, with 7 bases in between. This chain's CDR3 is CASSSNYYEQYF. The CDR3, as DNA: TGCGCCAGCAGCTCCAACTACTACGAGCAGTACTTC.

A remark on this clone: This specimen includes other DNA sequences encoding the same CDR3. V usage is TRBV29-1 and J usage is TRBJ1-2; D unresolved. This CDR3 has 11 residues. The germline CDR1 and CDR2 sequences are SQVTM and ANQGSEA. Trimming removed 3 bases at V and 4 bases at J, with 6 bases between. The CDR3 bases are TGCAGCGTTGACACGGGCTATGGCTACACCTTC. It translates to CSVDTGYGYTF.

J is TRBJ2-7 and V is TRBV5-4, with 13 bases fitting TRBD2. The CDR3 runs to 15 residues. The junction had 3 bases not matched to a gene; V was cut back by 3 bases and J by 3 bases. Germline V CDR1 and CDR2: SGHNT, YYREEE (reference sequence). The CDR3 DNA is TGTGCCAGCAGCTCGGGACTAGCGGGGCTCTACGAGCAGTACTTC. Residues: CASSSGLAGLYEQYF.

V and J are TRBV29-1 and TRBJ2-7, with a tentative D call TRBD1 (5 bases). The germline CDR1 and CDR2 sequences are SQVTM and ANQGSEA. The CDR3 has 13 amino acids. The V and J ends lost 7 bases and 5 bases respectively, with 18 bases between them. CDR3 in DNA: TGCAGCGCCACGACAGAAGCTTGGGACGAGCAGTACTTC. Its protein product is CSATTEAWDEQYF.

This clone was counted only a few times. The J gene is TRBJ2-7, the V gene TRBV6-1; D gene unclear. Germline loops: CDR1 MNHNS, CDR2 SASEGT. This CDR3 has 12 residues. V lost 0 bases and J lost 6, with 6 bases in between. CDR3 nucleotides: TGTGCCAGCAGTGAAGCCCGAGGCGAGCAGTACTTC. This gives the protein CASSEARGEQYF.

V is TRBV7-9 and J is TRBJ1-2, with D unclear. The CDR3 sequence is 13 residues long. Germline values: CDR1 SEHNR, CDR2 FQNEAQ (reference sequence). V was clipped by 3 bases and J by 5 bases, with 10 bases between them. CDR3 amino acids: CASSLGIVYGYTF. CDR3 DNA sequence: TGTGCCAGCAGCTTGGGGATCGTTTATGGCTACACCTTC.